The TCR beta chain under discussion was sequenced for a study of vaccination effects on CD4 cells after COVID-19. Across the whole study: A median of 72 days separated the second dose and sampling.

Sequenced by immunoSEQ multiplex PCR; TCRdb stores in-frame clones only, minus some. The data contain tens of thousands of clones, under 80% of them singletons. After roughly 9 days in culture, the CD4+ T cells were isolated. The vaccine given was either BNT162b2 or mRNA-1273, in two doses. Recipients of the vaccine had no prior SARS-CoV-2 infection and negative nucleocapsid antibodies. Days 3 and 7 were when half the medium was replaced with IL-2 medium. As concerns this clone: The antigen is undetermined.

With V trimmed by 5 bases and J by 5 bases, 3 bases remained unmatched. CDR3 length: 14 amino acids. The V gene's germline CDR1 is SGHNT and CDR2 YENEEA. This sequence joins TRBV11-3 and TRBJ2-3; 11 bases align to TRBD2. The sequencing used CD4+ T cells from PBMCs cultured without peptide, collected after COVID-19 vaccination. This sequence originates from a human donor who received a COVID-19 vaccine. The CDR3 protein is CASSLGTSGDTQYF. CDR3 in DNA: TGTGCCAGCAGCCTTGGGACTAGCGGAGATACGCAGTATTTT.